This record looks at one T cell receptor beta chain sequence and its context. The target of this receptor is not known. No much larger clone is present one base from it, and per-base qualities are unavailable. For sequencing of the TCRbeta CDR3 region, genomic DNA was extracted from the sorted cells. The immunoSEQ Assay was used to sequence the TCRbeta CDR3 regions. TCRdb mirrors the immuneACCESS table, restricted to in-frame sequences. Some clones are absent from its copies; in checked studies, under half trace to an unresolved V gene, and the reason for the others is unknown. The sample table holds 73,000 or so clones, of which 65% to 90% were seen once. The ten largest account for 0.6% to 0.8% of the sample. The trial excluded patients who had a history of autoimmune disease or who were on systemic immunosuppression. Peripheral blood for TCR sequencing was drawn from every dose cohort at baseline, at cycle 4 day 1 and at cycle 7 day 1. The samples were drawn from a first-in-human, open-label, multicenter phase I dose-escalation trial of ivuxolimab. The trial enrolled adults with locally advanced or metastatic head and neck squamous cell, hepatocellular, melanoma or renal cell carcinoma. Before TCR sequencing, CD4+ T cells and CD8+ T cells were sorted from peripheral blood as separate populations.

The data were obtained in a study of OX40 agonist ivuxolimab in advanced cancers. General notes on the study: Ivuxolimab was a fully human IgG2 agonistic monoclonal antibody targeting the costimulatory receptor OX40 (CD134). Intravenous ivuxolimab was administered to patients every 2 weeks at six dose levels: 0.01, 0.1, 0.3, 1.5, 3 and 10 mg/kg. Among the approximately 50 dose-escalation patients, some 20 had hepatocellular carcinoma, approximately 15 melanoma, 9 renal cell carcinoma and 9 head and neck cancer. The point of sequencing TCRbeta in the periphery was to test whether ivuxolimab changed TCR sequence diversity and drove clonal T-cell expansion. Partial responses were achieved by three dose-escalation patients, of whom one had hepatocellular carcinoma and two had cutaneous melanoma. Patients were allowed to have had prior anti-PD-1, anti-PD-L1 or anti-CTLA-4 therapy, and approximately 40% of the dose-escalation patients had previously received checkpoint inhibitors. The monotherapy dose-escalation portion (N of about 50 patients) of the phase I ivuxolimab trial is reported in the paper. The dose-escalation cohort was 80% to 90% male with a mean age of 60 years, ranging from about 20 to 80. The research as a whole found: At doses of 0.1 to 3.0 mg/kg, clonal expansion of both CD4+ and CD8+ blood T cells was observed from baseline to week 6. Antigen specificity was not determined for the clonally expanded peripheral T cells. After ivuxolimab, expanded clones were on average more numerous among CD8+ T cells than among CD4+ T cells. Low levels of normalized T-cell clonal expansion were also seen in some patients who did not respond. In the 0.1-3.0 mg/kg groups, partial responders were among the patients with the lowest normalized peripheral clonal expansion, particularly in CD8+ T cells.

Including cysteine and phenylalanine, the CDR3 has 15 amino acids. Just CDR3 DNA is preserved here, 45 bases in frame from base 1. Trimming takes 7 bases off V and 0 bases off J; junction bases not matched to a gene: 6. The germline V gene gives CDR1 as SGHRS and CDR2 as YFSETQ. This TCR derives from an adult with an advanced solid tumor such as melanoma, head and neck, liver or kidney cancer. Recombination joined TRBV5-1 with TRBJ2-2; 7 bases in the middle match TRBD1. The sequencing used CD4+ or CD8+ T cells sorted from blood, collected in a trial of the OX40 agonist ivuxolimab. The DNA reads TGCGCCAGCTCCCGACAGGGCCCGAACACCGGGGAGCTGTTTTTT. This codes for CASSRQGPNTGELFF.